Following are 32 T cell receptor beta chains from one sample sequenced in a study of molecular identifiers for immune sequencing clone quantification. MiXCR, applied by TCRdb to the PCR reads, yields one record per CDR3 protein. The sample lists roughly 630,000 distinct CDR3 sequences, approximately 24% seen once, with roughly 0.83% in the top ten. Sample: naive CD8+ T cells from blood, with Jurkat cell RNA spiked in. Subset meaning: FACS-sorted CD8+CD4-CCR7+CD45RA+ naive T cells. These TCRs come from a human donor in good health. Some libraries in this study had Jurkat cell RNA spiked in.

On this clonotype itself: A read error may produce the germline difference seen at one junction end. The rearrangement uses TRBV7-9 and TRBJ2-7; D might be TRBD1 or TRBD2, each matching 6 bases. Germline V gene lookup returns CDR1 SEHNR and CDR2 FQNEAQ (reference sequence). CDR3 length equals 12 residues. The CDR3 DNA reads TGTGCCAGCAGCCCGGGGGCTACCTCGCCCGAATTC. Its protein product is CASSPGATSPEF.

In this sample, this clonotype turned up many times. The chain recombines TRBV20-1 with TRBJ2-7; 12 nucleotides agree with TRBD2. Germline V gene sequence: CDR1 DFQATT, CDR2 SNEGSKA (reference sequence). V trimming: 1 base; J trimming: 2 bases; junction bases outside the gene matches: 6. This CDR3 contains 16 residues. The CDR3 region has the DNA TGCAGTGCTAGAGGGACTAGCGGGGCCCTTACCTACGAGCAGTACTTC. Its translation is CSARGTSGALTYEQYF.

In its sample, this clonotype was seen a few times. The rearrangement uses TRBV4-3 and TRBJ2-1, with a tentative D call TRBD1 (6 bases). Germline-derived CDR1 and CDR2 are LGHNA and YSLEER. The V end lost 0 bases, the J end lost 4 bases, and 10 bases lay between the germline ends. This CDR3 is 15 amino acids long. The CDR3 coding sequence is TGCGCCAGCAGCCAAGAAGGGGGAGAATACAATGAGCAGTTCTTC. It is translated as CASSQEGGEYNEQFF.

The V gene is TRBV11-2, the J gene TRBJ2-7; possibly TRBD2 for D (6 bases). V lost 5 bases and J 1 base, leaving 21 bases between the germline ends. Per the germline V gene, CDR1 is SGHAT and CDR2 is FQNNGV. The CDR3 has 17 residues. The CDR3 region is CASSHSFGAGTSYEQYF. The DNA for the CDR3 is TGTGCCAGCAGCCACTCATTCGGGGCGGGGACGTCCTACGAGCAGTACTTC. Combining the CDR3 with reference TRBV11-2 and TRBJ2-7 gives the whole variable domain EAGVAQSPRYKIIEKRQSVAFWCNPISGHATLYWYQQILGQGPKLLIQFQNNGVVDDSQLPKDRFSAERLKGVDSTLKIQPAKLEDSAVYLCASSHSFGAGTSYEQYFGPGTRLTVT.

In this sample, this clonotype turned up a few times. J is TRBJ2-1 and V is TRBV4-3; possibly TRBD2 for D (6 bases). Trimming cost V 0 bases and J 8 bases, with 17 bases left between them. CDR3 size: 16 residues. Germline V gives CDR1 LGHNA, CDR2 YSLEER. The CDR3 protein is CASSQDRGLDGDEQFF. The CDR3 DNA is TGCGCCAGCAGCCAAGATCGGGGACTGGACGGCGATGAGCAGTTCTTC.

At least ten counts were recorded for this clonotype. This rearrangement joins TRBV6-5 to TRBJ2-6, with D hard to call. CDR3 length: 15 amino acids. Germline loops: CDR1 MNHEY, CDR2 SVGAGI. V lost 7 bases, J lost 1 base, and 11 bases lay in between. CDR3 in amino acids: CASTLAPSGANVLTF. In DNA, the CDR3 is TGTGCCAGCACCCTCGCCCCGTCTGGGGCCAACGTCCTGACTTTC.

This clonotype was seen many times. The V gene is TRBV4-3, the J gene TRBJ1-1; D remains ambiguous. The CDR3 has 12 amino acids. Per germline, CDR1 LGHNA and CDR2 YSLEER. Trimming took off 4 bases at V and 7 bases at J, with 10 bases between the two ends. DNA of the CDR3: TGCGCCAGCAGCCTCGAGGGAGGTGAAGCTTTCTTT. Protein: CASSLEGGEAFF.

The chain has TRBV10-2 and TRBJ2-7; no firm D call. CDR1 WSHSY and CDR2 SAAADI come from the germline V gene. The CDR3 loop spans 12 amino acids. Trimming removed 5 bases from V and 3 bases from J, with 8 bases in between. The CDR3 loop reads CASSRELYEQYF. The CDR3 coding sequence is TGCGCCAGCAGTCGTGAACTCTACGAGCAGTACTTC.

This clonotype appeared many times. The J gene is TRBJ2-3, the V gene TRBV30; no clear D. CDR1 is GTSNPN and CDR2 is SVGIG in the germline V gene (reference sequence). The CDR3 is 10 amino acids. V was trimmed by 5 bases and J by 1 base, leaving 1 base between them. CDR3 sequence: CAWGTDTQYF. For the CDR3, the DNA is TGTGCCTGGGGCACAGATACGCAGTATTTT. The entire variable domain, with the rest obtained from reference TRBV30 and TRBJ2-3, is as follows: SQTIHQWPATLVQPVGSPLSLECTVEGTSNPNLYWYRQAAGRGLQLLFYSVGIGQISSEVPQNLSASRPQDRQFILSSKKLLLSDSGFYLCAWGTDTQYFGPGTRLTVL.

This clonotype was counted once. One base away lies a much larger clone, so this may be a sequencing read error. The V call is TRBV2, the J call TRBJ2-1, with TRBD1 matching 7 bases. Trimming at V came to 6 bases and at J to 4 bases, leaving 9 bases not matched to a gene. Looked up from germline, CDR1 is SNHLY and CDR2 is FYNNEI. The CDR3 has 15 residues. Here the CDR3 reads CASRRDGTVYNEQFF. The CDR3 DNA reads TGTGCCAGCAGAAGGGACGGGACAGTTTACAATGAGCAGTTCTTC.

With respect to this clonotype: This may be a read error: a much more frequent sequence differs by one nucleotide. The CDR3 does not end in the conserved phenylalanine or tryptophan, so this is likely a read error. The chain is built from TRBV7-8 and TRBJ2-3, with 10 bases that match TRBD1. The CDR3 loop spans 17 amino acids. Unmatched junction bases numbered 7, after V lost 4 bases and J lost 0 bases. CDR1 and CDR2 (germline): SGHVS, FQNEAQ. The CDR3 DNA is TGTGCCAGCAGCTCGGGACAGGGGATCTATAGCACAGATACGCAGTATTCT. Translation gives CASSSGQGIYSTDTQYS.

A remark on this clonotype: A much larger clone lies a single base off, so this may be a read error. This chain connects TRBV5-3 to TRBJ2-2; a possible D gene is TRBD1 (5 bases). TRBV5-3 qualifies as an ORF whose function is uncertain. This CDR3 is built from 13 residues. CDR3 bases: TGTGCCAGCAGCTTGGGGCCCGCTGAAGAGCTGTCTTTT. Protein: CASSLGPAEELSF.

A word on this clonotype: A single base separates this from a much larger clone, so it may be a read error. The chain recombines TRBV7-8 with TRBJ2-5, with TRBD2 matching over 7 bases. There are 15 residues in the CDR3. V was pared by 5 bases and J by 8 bases, with 14 bases of the junction left unmatched. CDR1 is SGHVS and CDR2 is FQNEAQ in the germline V gene. The DNA for the CDR3 is TGTGCCAGCAGCCCCTCGCGCGGGGGAGGAGATACCCAGTACTTC. Its protein is CASSPSRGGGDTQYF. Looking up the rest from reference TRBV7-8 and TRBJ2-5 gives the full variable domain: GAGVSQSPRYKVAKRGQDVALRCDPISGHVSLFWYQQALGQGPEFLTYFQNEAQLDKSGLPSDRFFAERPEGSVSTLKIQRTQQEDSAVYLCASSPSRGGGDTQYFGPGTRLLVL.

This clonotype was seen a few times. This CDR3 reads CASSFPGRYGYTF. The DNA for the CDR3 is TGTGCCAGCAGTTTCCCGGGACGGTATGGCTACACCTTC. The chain carries TRBV12-3 or TRBV12-4 and TRBJ1-2; possibly TRBD1 for D (5 bases). Between the trimmed V and J ends, which lost 3 bases and 5 bases, there was a span of 10 bases. CDR3 size: 13 residues.

This sequence joins TRBV12-3 or TRBV12-4 and TRBJ1-1; D may be TRBD1 (6 bases). Deletions cut 7 bases from V and 5 bases from J, with 17 bases between. The CDR3 spans 14 residues. CDR3 coding DNA: TGTGCCAGCATTAATCAACAGGGTGGGACTGAAGCTTTCTTT. Protein product: CASINQQGGTEAFF.

This clonotype was observed a handful of times. The V and J genes are TRBV19 and TRBJ2-3; no clear D gene. V lost 0 bases, J lost 4 bases, and 17 bases lay in between. The CDR3 loop spans 17 amino acids. Per the germline V gene, CDR1 is LNHDA and CDR2 is SQIVND (reference sequence). The CDR3 bases are TGTGCCAGTAGTATAGATTCTGGCAGCCATTGGGCAGATACGCAGTATTTT. Protein product: CASSIDSGSHWADTQYF.

This clonotype was detected many times. This chain links TRBV19 with TRBJ2-4, with D possibly matching TRBD2 (6 bases). V lost 3 bases and J lost 1, with 13 bases in between. The CDR3 runs to 16 residues. Germline CDR1 reads LNHDA; CDR2 reads SQIVND (reference sequence). The CDR3 reads CASSIGGRSAKNIQYF. CDR3 DNA: TGTGCCAGTAGTATCGGGGGAAGGTCCGCCAAAAACATTCAGTACTTC. The full variable domain, its missing parts supplied by reference TRBV19 and TRBJ2-4, is DGGITQSPKYLFRKEGQNVTLSCEQNLNHDAMYWYRQDPGQGLRLIYYSQIVNDFQKGDIAEGYSVSREKKESFPLTVTSAQKNPTAFYLCASSIGGRSAKNIQYFGAGTRLSVL.

With respect to this clonotype: The junction shows a germline mismatch at one end, possibly a read error. The chain uses TRBV9 and TRBJ2-7; either TRBD1 or TRBD2 may supply D (5 bases each). Looked up from germline, CDR1 is SGDLS and CDR2 is YYNGEE. The CDR3 length is 15 residues. CDR3: CASGVGVSTTNEQYF. The DNA of the CDR3 is TGTGCCAGCGGCGTGGGGGTTAGCACCACCAACGAGCAGTACTTC.

In nucleotides, the CDR3 is TGTGCCAGCTCACCACCGGGACAGGGCCCCTACGAGCAGTACTTC. This gives the protein CASSPPGQGPYEQYF. The rearrangement uses TRBV18 and TRBJ2-7, with 9 bases aligning to TRBD1. The V and J ends lost 0 bases and 2 bases, in that order; junction bases with no gene match: 2. Looked up from germline, CDR1 is KGHSH and CDR2 is LQKENI. This CDR3 is built from 15 residues.

This clonotype occurred a few times. The V gene is TRBV4-3, the J gene TRBJ2-5; D is perhaps TRBD1 or TRBD2 (6 bases each). Germline V gene data show CDR1 as LGHNA and CDR2 as YSLEER. CDR3 size: 17 residues. V was trimmed by 0 bases and J by 0 bases, leaving 14 bases between them. The CDR3 region has the DNA TGCGCCAGCAGCCAAGATAGGGGGGTGCTGTACCAAGAGACCCAGTACTTC. It yields the protein CASSQDRGVLYQETQYF.

This clonotype has ten or more counts. The J gene is TRBJ2-3, the V gene TRBV7-9; the match to TRBD2 covers 8 bases. The length of the CDR3 is 17 residues. Germline CDR1 reads SEHNR; CDR2 reads FQNEAQ (reference sequence). V lost 6 bases to trimming and J lost 3 bases; unmatched junction nucleotides: 14. CDR3 residues: CASRPRGGSTGTDTQYF. CDR3 DNA: TGTGCCAGCAGACCCCGGGGGGGGTCGACTGGTACAGATACGCAGTATTTT.

As for this clonotype: The junction shows a germline mismatch at one end, possibly a read error. The rearrangement links TRBV7-9 to TRBJ2-7; D unclear. The CDR3 is 14 residues long. CDR1 and CDR2 (germline): SEHNR, FQNEAQ (reference sequence). CDR3: CASSLGVDSYGQYF. CDR3 in DNA: TGTGCCAGCAGCTTAGGAGTTGACTCCTACGGGCAGTACTTC.

This clonotype was found a few times. The chain combines TRBV5-6 with TRBJ2-7; D may match TRBD1 or TRBD2 (7 bases each). Germline V gene data show CDR1 as SGHDT and CDR2 as YYEEEE. This CDR3 contains 13 residues. Deletions cut 4 bases from V and 6 bases from J, with 14 bases between. CDR3 nucleotide sequence: TGTGCCAGCAGCGCAGGGGGGGCAGCCGAGCAGTACTTC. The encoded protein is CASSAGGAAEQYF.

The chain recombines TRBV30 with TRBJ2-5, with 7 nucleotides matching TRBD1. This CDR3 comprises 15 residues. Per the germline V gene, CDR1 is GTSNPN and CDR2 is SVGIG (reference sequence). The V gene end was trimmed by 0 bases and the J gene end by 0 bases; junction bases not matched to a gene: 4. The CDR3 sequence: CAWSVGTVNQETQYF. CDR3 nucleotide sequence: TGTGCCTGGAGTGTTGGGACAGTAAACCAAGAGACCCAGTACTTC.

The chain uses TRBV11-2 and TRBJ2-7; the D call may be TRBD1 or TRBD2 (6 bases each). CDR1 SGHAT and CDR2 FQNNGV come from the germline V gene. This CDR3 is 12 amino acids long. Deletions cut 11 bases from V and 4 bases from J, with 15 bases between. The CDR3: CAGGGVGYEQYF. CDR3 bases: TGTGCCGGGGGCGGGGTGGGGTACGAGCAGTACTTC.

This chain connects TRBV6-2 or TRBV6-3 to TRBJ1-2, with D maybe TRBD1 (5 bases). CDR1 and CDR2 from the germline V gene are MNHEY and SVGEGT. V gave up 4 bases and J gave up 3 bases, with 15 bases separating them. The CDR3 covers 15 residues. The CDR3 loop reads CASSSLDNWYYGYTF. The DNA for the CDR3 is TGTGCCAGCAGTTCCCTGGACAATTGGTACTATGGCTACACCTTC.

In this sample, this clonotype turned up many times. The V and J genes are TRBV6-6 and TRBJ2-5, with 11 bases lining up with TRBD2. V was clipped by 5 bases and J by 2 bases; unmatched bases: 13. This CDR3 contains 18 residues. Germline values: CDR1 MNHNY, CDR2 SVGAGI (reference sequence). In DNA, the CDR3 is TGTGCCAGCAGTCACGGCACTAGCGGGAGTAACCCTCAAGAGACCCAGTACTTC. Translating gives CASSHGTSGSNPQETQYF.

This clonotype came up a few times. The chain has TRBV7-9 and TRBJ2-7; 11 bases are shared with TRBD2. Germline V lookup: CDR1 SEHNR, CDR2 FQNEAQ (reference sequence). The junction had 8 bases not matched to a gene; V was cut back by 5 bases and J by 2 bases. This CDR3 region has 16 residues. The DNA for the CDR3 is TGTGCCAGCAGCGCAGGGACTAGCGGAACTCCCTACGAGCAGTACTTC. Its translation: CASSAGTSGTPYEQYF.

This clonotype was picked up many times. The rearrangement uses TRBV7-9 and TRBJ1-1; TRBD1 matches 8 bases. Germline CDR1 and CDR2: SEHNR and FQNEAQ (reference sequence). The CDR3 length is 16 residues. J gave up 5 bases and V 5 bases, and 13 bases lay outside the gene matches. The CDR3 DNA follows: TGTGCCAGCAGCCCCCCGGCAGGGGGCCGTGCAACTGAAGCTTTCTTT. Translated, it gives CASSPPAGGRATEAFF.

This chain links TRBV19 with TRBJ2-7; 8 positions match TRBD2. Germline loops: CDR1 LNHDA, CDR2 SQIVND (reference sequence). Trimming took 5 bases from V and 3 from J; bases not matched to a gene: 12. The CDR3 covers 16 residues. The chain's CDR3 is CASSPPYREGRYEQYF. CDR3 DNA sequence: TGTGCCAGTAGTCCCCCCTACCGGGAGGGCCGCTACGAGCAGTACTTC.

This clonotype was seen ten or more times. The CDR3 nucleotides are TGTGCCAGCAGTTTGGTCAACACAGATACGCAGTATTTT. Translation gives CASSLVNTDTQYF. This rearrangement joins TRBV6-2 or TRBV6-3 to TRBJ2-3; D is unresolved. The CDR3 runs to 13 residues. The V end was cut by 4 bases, the J end by 2 bases, with 7 bases between. Looked up from germline, CDR1 is MNHEY and CDR2 is SVGEGT.

This clonotype was detected ten times or more. The CDR3 coding sequence is TGTGCCAGCAGCCGAACCACAGGGGGCACTGAAGCTTTCTTT. Translating it yields CASSRTTGGTEAFF. The chain recombines TRBV12-3 or TRBV12-4 with TRBJ1-1, with 8 nucleotides matching TRBD1. Trimming removed 6 bases from V and 4 bases from J; junction bases left unmatched: 7. There are 14 residues in the CDR3.